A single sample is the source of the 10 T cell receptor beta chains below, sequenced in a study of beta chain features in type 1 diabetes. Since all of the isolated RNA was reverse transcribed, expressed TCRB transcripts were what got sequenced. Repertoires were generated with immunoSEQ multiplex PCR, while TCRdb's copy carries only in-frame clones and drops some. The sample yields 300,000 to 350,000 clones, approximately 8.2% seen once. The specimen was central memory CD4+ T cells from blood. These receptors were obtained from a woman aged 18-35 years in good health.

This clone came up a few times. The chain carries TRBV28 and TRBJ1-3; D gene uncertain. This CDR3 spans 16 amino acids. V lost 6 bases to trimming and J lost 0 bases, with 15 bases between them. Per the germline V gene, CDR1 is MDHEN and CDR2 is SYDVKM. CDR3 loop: CASRPWGADSGNTIYF. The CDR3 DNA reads TGTGCCAGCAGGCCCTGGGGAGCGGACTCTGGAAACACCATATATTTT.

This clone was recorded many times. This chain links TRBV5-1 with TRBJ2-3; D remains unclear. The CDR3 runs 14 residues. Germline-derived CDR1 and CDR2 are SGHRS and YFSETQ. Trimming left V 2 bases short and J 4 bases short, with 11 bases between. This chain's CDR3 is CASSFLGPPDTQYF. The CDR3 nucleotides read TGCGCCAGCAGCTTCTTGGGTCCCCCAGATACGCAGTATTTT.

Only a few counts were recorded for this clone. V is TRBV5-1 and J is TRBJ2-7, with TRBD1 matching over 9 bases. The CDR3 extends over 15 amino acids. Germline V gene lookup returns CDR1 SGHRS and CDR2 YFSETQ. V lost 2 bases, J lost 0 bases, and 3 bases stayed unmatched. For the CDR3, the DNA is TGCGCCAGCAGCTTCGGGACAGGGTTCTCCTACGAGCAGTACTTC. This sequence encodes CASSFGTGFSYEQYF. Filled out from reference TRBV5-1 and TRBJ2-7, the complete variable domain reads KAGVTQTPRYLIKTRGQQVTLSCSPISGHRSVSWYQQTPGQGLQFLFEYFSETQRNKGNFPGRFSGRQFSNSRSEMNVSTLELGDSALYLCASSFGTGFSYEQYFGPGTRLTVT.

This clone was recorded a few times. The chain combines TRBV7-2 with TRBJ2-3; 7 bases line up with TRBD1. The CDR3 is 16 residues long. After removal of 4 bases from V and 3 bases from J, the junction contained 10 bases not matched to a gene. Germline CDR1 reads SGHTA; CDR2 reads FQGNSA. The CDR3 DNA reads TGTGCCAGCAGCTCAACCACAGGGGAGTGGACAGATACGCAGTATTTT. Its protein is CASSSTTGEWTDTQYF.

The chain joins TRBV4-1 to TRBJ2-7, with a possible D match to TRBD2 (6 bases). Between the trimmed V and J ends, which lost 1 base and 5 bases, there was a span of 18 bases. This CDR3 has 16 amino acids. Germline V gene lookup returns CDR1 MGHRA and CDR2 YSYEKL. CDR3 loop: CASSQGFGLGGHEQYF. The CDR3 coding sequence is TGCGCCAGCAGCCAAGGGTTCGGGCTAGGAGGGCACGAGCAGTACTTC.

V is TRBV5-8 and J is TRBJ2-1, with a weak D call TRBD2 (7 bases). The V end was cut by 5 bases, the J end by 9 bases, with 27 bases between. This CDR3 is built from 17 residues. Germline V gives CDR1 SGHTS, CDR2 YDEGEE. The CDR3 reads CASRTSVKGGVYGEQFF. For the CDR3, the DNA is TGTGCCAGCAGAACCTCCGTCAAGGGGGGGGTATACGGTGAGCAGTTCTTC.

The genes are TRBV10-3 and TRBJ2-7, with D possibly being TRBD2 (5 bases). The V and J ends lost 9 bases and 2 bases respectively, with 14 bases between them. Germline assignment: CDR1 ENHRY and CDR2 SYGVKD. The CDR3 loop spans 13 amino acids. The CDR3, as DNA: TGTGCCATGGCCGAGGGCGGAGCCTACGAGCAGTACTTC. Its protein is CAMAEGGAYEQYF.

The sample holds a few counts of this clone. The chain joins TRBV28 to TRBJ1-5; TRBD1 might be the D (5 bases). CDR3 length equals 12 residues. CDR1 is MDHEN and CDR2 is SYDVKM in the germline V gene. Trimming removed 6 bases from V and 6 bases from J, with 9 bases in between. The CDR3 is CASRRGVQPQHF. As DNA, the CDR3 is TGTGCCAGCAGGCGGGGGGTTCAGCCCCAGCATTTT.

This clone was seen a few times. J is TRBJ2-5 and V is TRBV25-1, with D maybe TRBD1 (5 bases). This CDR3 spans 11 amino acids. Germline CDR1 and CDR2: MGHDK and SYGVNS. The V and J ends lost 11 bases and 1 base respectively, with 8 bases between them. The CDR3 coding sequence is TGTGCCTCAGGGCTCCAAGAGACCCAGTACTTC. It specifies CASGLQETQYF. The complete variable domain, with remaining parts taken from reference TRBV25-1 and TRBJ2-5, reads EADIYQTPRYLVIGTGKKITLECSQTMGHDKMYWYQQDPGMELHLIHYSYGVNSTEKGDLSSESTVSRIRTEHFPLTLESARPSHTSQYLCASGLQETQYFGPGTRLLVL.

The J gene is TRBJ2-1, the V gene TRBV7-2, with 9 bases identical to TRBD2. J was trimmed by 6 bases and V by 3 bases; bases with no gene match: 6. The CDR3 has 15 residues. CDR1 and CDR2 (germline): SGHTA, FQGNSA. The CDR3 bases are TGTGCCAGCAGCTTTAAAGTAGCGGGAGTCAATGAGCAGTTCTTC. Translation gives CASSFKVAGVNEQFF.